Shown below are 17 T cell receptor beta chains from a single sample sequenced in a study of blood T cell repertoires in COVID-19. Measured with immunoSEQ multiplex PCR; TCRdb has only the in-frame clones, and not every one. The sample has under 200,000 clones; roughly 78% are singletons. The sample was PBMCs or T cells enriched from blood (not recorded which). These receptor sequences come from a woman between 65 and 79 years old in a cohort exposed to, infected with or recovered from COVID-19 (not recorded which).

The gene calls are TRBV7-2 and TRBJ2-7, with D possibly matching TRBD2 (5 bases). Per germline, CDR1 SGHTA and CDR2 FQGNSA. The ends were cut back, 5 bases at V and 4 bases at J, with 21 bases in the middle. This CDR3 comprises 16 residues. The CDR3 DNA reads as TGTGCCAGCAGCAAGCAAGCGGACTCAAGGCTATACGAGCAGTACTTC. Its translation: CASSKQADSRLYEQYF.

The V and J genes are TRBV7-9 and TRBJ1-2; 11 bases fit TRBD1. Trimming took 2 bases from V and 7 from J; bases not matched to a gene: 3. Germline values: CDR1 SEHNR, CDR2 FQNEAQ (reference sequence). The CDR3 is 14 residues long. The CDR3 DNA reads as TGTGCCAGCAGCTTAAGTGGACAGGGGGCTGGCTACACCTTC. It yields the protein CASSLSGQGAGYTF. Filled out from reference TRBV7-9 and TRBJ1-2, the complete variable domain reads DTGVSQNPRHKITKRGQNVTFRCDPISEHNRLYWYRQTLGQGPEFLTYFQNEAQLEKSRLLSDRFSAERPKGSFSTLEIQRTEQGDSAMYLCASSLSGQGAGYTFGSGTRLTVV.

The chain recombines TRBV11-1 with TRBJ2-7; the D gene is possibly TRBD1 (6 bases). Between the trimmed V and J ends, which lost 7 bases and 3 bases, there was a span of 16 bases. The CDR3 is 14 amino acids. Per germline, CDR1 SGHAT and CDR2 FQDESV (reference sequence). The CDR3 region is CASTKTGYNYEQYF. CDR3 DNA sequence: TGTGCCAGCACGAAGACAGGCTACAACTACGAGCAGTACTTC.

V and J are TRBV28 and TRBJ1-1; 7 nucleotides match TRBD1. The CDR3 sequence is 18 residues long. Germline CDR1 reads MDHEN; CDR2 reads SYDVKM. V shed 2 bases and J 1 base; nucleotides not matched to a gene: 13. CDR3 protein: CASSLPQGDWSGNTEAFF. In DNA, the CDR3 is TGTGCCAGCAGTTTACCCCAGGGGGACTGGTCAGGGAACACTGAAGCTTTCTTT.

The CDR3 sequence is CAIGMDREAEAFF. The CDR3 DNA follows: TGTGCCATCGGCATGGACAGGGAGGCTGAAGCTTTCTTT. This chain uses TRBV10-3 with TRBJ1-1, with 8 bases identical to TRBD1. This CDR3 contains 13 residues. The germline CDR1 and CDR2 sequences are ENHRY and SYGVKD. The J segment lost 6 bases and the V segment lost 8 bases, leaving 8 bases of the junction unmatched.

The chain uses TRBV5-1 and TRBJ2-7; 9 positions agree with TRBD1. CDR1 and CDR2 from the germline V gene are SGHRS and YFSETQ. This CDR3 region has 14 residues. Trimming cost V 4 bases and J 4 bases; bases outside gene matches: 6. The CDR3 bases are TGCGCCAGCAGCCCGGGACAGGGCCCGTACGAGCAGTACTTC. Its protein product is CASSPGQGPYEQYF.

The chain joins TRBV24-1 to TRBJ2-1; 8 nucleotides match TRBD2. Germline lookup yields CDR1 KGHDR and CDR2 SFDVKD. CDR3 length: 16 residues. J lost 2 bases, V lost 4 bases, and 6 bases had no gene match. DNA for the CDR3: TGTGCCACCAGTGACAGTAGCGGGGTTGCCTACAATGAGCAGTTCTTC. As protein: CATSDSSGVAYNEQFF.

The rearrangement uses TRBV6-5 and TRBJ1-1, with D possibly matching TRBD1 (6 bases). Germline V gene data show CDR1 as MNHEY and CDR2 as SVGAGI. This CDR3 is 12 amino acids long. V was trimmed by 2 bases and J by 9 bases, leaving 10 bases between them. The CDR3 coding sequence is TGTGCCAGCAGTTACGGGGGCCGTCAAGCTTTCTTT. Protein sequence: CASSYGGRQAFF.

Only one count was recorded for this clone. The chain carries TRBV10-3 and TRBJ2-3, with 9 bases aligning to TRBD1. V gave up 7 bases and J gave up 0 bases; unmatched junction bases: 8. CDR1 and CDR2 (germline): ENHRY, SYGVKD. The CDR3 covers 16 residues. CDR3 DNA: TGTGCCATCAACAAGGGGACAGGGCTGAGCACAGATACGCAGTATTTT. The encoded protein is CAINKGTGLSTDTQYF.

This clone occurred a few times. The rearrangement links TRBV11-2 to TRBJ2-7, with 8 bases aligning to TRBD2. Germline CDR1 reads SGHAT; CDR2 reads FQNNGV. CDR3 length: 19 amino acids. V gave up 5 bases and J gave up 5 bases; unmatched junction bases: 23. The CDR3 DNA sequence: TGTGCCAGCAGCACGAAGGGGCGAGTAGTCATAGCGGGATCCAACGAGCAGTACTTC. Translation gives CASSTKGRVVIAGSNEQYF.

The chain combines TRBV2 with TRBJ1-5, with D possibly matching TRBD1 (6 bases). V was cut by 6 bases and J by 0 bases, with 12 bases left in between. This CDR3 region has 15 residues. Germline loops: CDR1 SNHLY, CDR2 FYNNEI. The CDR3 coding sequence is TGTGCCAGCAGCGGACAGCCCAATAGCAATCAGCCCCAGCATTTT. Translated: CASSGQPNSNQPQHF.

The chain is built from TRBV5-4 and TRBJ2-3, with TRBD2 matching over 15 bases. After removal of 4 bases from V and 3 bases from J, the junction contained 6 bases not matched to a gene. Germline CDR1 reads SGHNT; CDR2 reads YYREEE (reference sequence). The CDR3 contains 17 residues. CDR3 sequence: CASSPLGLAGGTDTQYF. CDR3 sequence (DNA): TGTGCCAGCAGCCCCCTGGGACTAGCGGGAGGAACAGATACGCAGTATTTT.

The CDR3 spells CASSLAGTSGSFQETQYF. As DNA, the CDR3 is TGTGCCAGCAGCTTGGCCGGGACTAGCGGGAGTTTCCAAGAGACCCAGTACTTC. The J gene is TRBJ2-5, the V gene TRBV5-5, with TRBD2 matching over 14 bases. Looked up from germline, CDR1 is SGHKS and CDR2 is YYEKEE (reference sequence). The J segment lost 1 base and the V segment lost 0 bases, leaving 5 bases of the junction unmatched. The CDR3 loop spans 18 amino acids.

The J gene is TRBJ2-7, the V gene TRBV28; 9 positions match TRBD1. V was clipped by 6 bases and J by 6 bases; unmatched bases: 12. This CDR3 region has 15 residues. From germline, CDR1 is MDHEN and CDR2 SYDVKM. The CDR3 loop reads CASSTTGQGRSEQYF. The CDR3 nucleotides read TGTGCCAGCAGCACAACGGGACAGGGAAGATCCGAGCAGTACTTC.

The CDR3: CATSDLLGGGDEQFF. CDR3 coding DNA: TGTGCCACCAGTGATTTGCTGGGGGGAGGCGATGAGCAGTTCTTC. V and J are TRBV24-1 and TRBJ2-1, with D possibly matching TRBD2 (6 bases). CDR3 length equals 15 residues. Trimming shortened V by 0 bases and J by 8 bases, and 13 bases separated the two germline ends. The germline V gene encodes CDR1 KGHDR and CDR2 SFDVKD.

The gene calls are TRBV19 and TRBJ2-1; D remains ambiguous. V lost 3 bases and J 7 bases, leaving 4 bases between the germline ends. The germline V gene has CDR1 LNHDA and CDR2 SQIVND (reference sequence). This CDR3 is built from 11 residues. Written as DNA, the CDR3 is TGTGCCAGTAGTATGCGGAATGAGCAGTTCTTC. Encoded protein: CASSMRNEQFF.

Regarding this clone: An end of the junction differs from the germline gene, which may be a read error. The chain employs TRBV11-2 and TRBJ2-6; TRBD2 might be the D (6 bases). This CDR3 is built from 14 residues. Germline V lookup: CDR1 SGHAT, CDR2 FQNNGV. CDR3 amino acids: CASSLLPGVNVLTF. DNA of the CDR3: TGTGCCAGCAGCTTATTGCCGGGGGTCAACGTCCTGACTTTC.